This T cell receptor (beta chain) was retrieved from a study of human T cells and chemical hapten exposure. Study overall: During the roughly 24-week study period, patients had diphenylcyclopropenone applied to the scalp every week. Per-sample variation in TCR yield stemmed mainly from small pooled library volume differences. Overall study results and limits: Versus controls, significantly more large CDR3 similarity clusters arose from expanded TCRs.

V lost 0 bases to trimming and J lost 4 bases, with 13 bases between them. This CDR3 is 15 amino acids long. CDR1 and CDR2 (germline): SGDLS, YYNGEE. TCRdb redid the calling of the RACE reads with MiXCR, one entry per CDR3 protein. The sample holds 90,000 to 120,000 distinct CDR3 sequences, approximately 11% seen once. This clonotype appeared many times. The antigen is undetermined. The time point: patch test 1, 2 weeks after DPC sensitization. As to treatment: therapeutic diphenylcyclopropenone sensitization with weekly scalp DPC. The specimen was whole blood, collected in connection with sensitization to the hapten diphenylcyclopropenone (DPC). This chain links TRBV9 with TRBJ2-5, with D unresolved. The source is a woman aged 35 to 49 with alopecia areata. Some clones in this sample may be carry-over from other donors' samples. Here the CDR3 reads CASSVAVSMGETQYF. In nucleotides, the CDR3 is TGTGCCAGCAGCGTAGCCGTGTCCATGGGAGAGACCCAGTACTTC.